This entry describes one T cell receptor (beta chain). Adults between about 18 and 89 years of age took part from 20 to 25 US areas. This table comes from immunoSEQ multiplex PCR, and its TCRdb copy is limited to in-frame clones, with some not included. This sample has 200,000 to 250,000 clones, with about 91% found just once. This record belongs to a study of blood T cell repertoires in COVID-19. As for the study in general: There were acute and convalescent COVID-19 samples, and they came from the United States, Italy and Spain. Nucleic acid was either cDNA or gDNA, and it came from T cells, B-cell-depleted T cells, or PBMCs.

Trimming removed 3 bases at V and 2 bases at J, with 8 bases between. There are 13 residues in the CDR3. Germline lookup yields CDR1 SGHRS and CDR2 YFSETQ. V is TRBV5-1 and J is TRBJ1-1, with D possibly TRBD1 on 5 matching bases. The receptor's source is a woman in her fifties or sixties with acute COVID-19. Source material: PBMCs or T cells enriched from blood (not recorded which). CDR3 residues: CASSSRDNTEAFF. CDR3 coding DNA: TGCGCCAGCAGCTCGCGGGACAACACTGAAGCTTTCTTT.